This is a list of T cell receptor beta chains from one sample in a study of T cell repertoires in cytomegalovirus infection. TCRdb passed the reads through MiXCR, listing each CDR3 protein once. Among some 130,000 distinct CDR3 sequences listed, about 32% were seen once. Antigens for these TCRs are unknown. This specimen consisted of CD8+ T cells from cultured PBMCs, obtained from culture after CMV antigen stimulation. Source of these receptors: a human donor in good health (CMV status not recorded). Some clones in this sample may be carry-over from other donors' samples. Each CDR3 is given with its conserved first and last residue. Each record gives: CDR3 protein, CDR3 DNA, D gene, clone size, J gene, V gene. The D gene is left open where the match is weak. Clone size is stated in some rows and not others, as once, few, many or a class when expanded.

CASRDHFPSYEQYF | TGTGCCAGCAGGGACCATTTTCCGTCCTACGAGCAGTACTTC | . | few | TRBJ2-7 | TRBV7-8
CASSFGTSLGTQYF | TGTGCCAGCAGTTTTGGGACATCCCTAGGGACCCAGTACTTC | . | many | TRBJ2-5 | TRBV12-3/TRBV12-4
CASIPRAEVAGELFF | TGTGCCAGCATCCCCCGGGCCGAGGTCGCCGGGGAGCTGTTTTTT | . | many | TRBJ2-2 | TRBV7-9
CASRGTYQSYEQYF | TGTGCCAGCAGGGGGACATACCAGTCCTACGAGCAGTACTTC | . | . | TRBJ2-7 | TRBV2
CASTPQGIRFEQYF | TGTGCCAGCACCCCACAAGGGATCCGCTTCGAGCAGTACTTC | . | few | TRBJ2-7 | TRBV7-6
CSAGRVAEQYF | TGCAGTGCTGGCAGGGTTGCCGAGCAGTACTTC | . | . | TRBJ2-7 | TRBV20-1
CASRFGGTYEQYF | TGTGCCAGCAGGTTTGGGGGGACCTACGAGCAGTACTTC | . | . | TRBJ2-7 | TRBV27
CASTLLAGRYNEQFF | TGTGCCAGCACCTTGCTAGCGGGGAGATACAATGAGCAGTTCTTC | TRBD2 | . | TRBJ2-1 | TRBV6-1
CASSSPKNQAYEQYF | TGTGCCAGCAGCTCCCCCAAGAATCAGGCCTACGAGCAGTACTTC | . | . | TRBJ2-7 | TRBV7-9
CASSESRVEGTQYF | TGTGCCAGCAGTGAGAGTAGGGTTGAGGGGACCCAGTACTTC | . | few | TRBJ2-5 | TRBV2
CSARDREGTGGSNTEAFF | TGCAGTGCTAGAGATAGGGAGGGGACAGGGGGATCGAACACTGAAGCTTTCTTT | TRBD1 | . | TRBJ1-1 | TRBV20-1
CASSLLGRQTDTQYF | TGCGCCAGCAGCTTGCTCGGTCGGCAGACAGATACGCAGTATTTT | . | . | TRBJ2-3 | TRBV5-1
CASSYSTETQYF | TGTGCCAGCAGTTACTCGACTGAGACCCAGTACTTC | . | . | TRBJ2-5 | TRBV6-8
CASSSNRGGRESVYEQYF | TGTGCCAGCAGCTCTAACAGGGGCGGAAGGGAATCGGTCTACGAGCAGTACTTC | TRBD1 | few | TRBJ2-7 | TRBV7-9
CSARDPGQGFQPQHF | TGCAGTGCTAGAGACCCGGGACAGGGTTTTCAGCCCCAGCATTTT | TRBD1 | . | TRBJ1-5 | TRBV20-1
CASSEGTVTYEQYF | TGTGCCAGCAGTGAAGGGACAGTGACCTACGAGCAGTACTTC | . | . | TRBJ2-7 | TRBV2
CASSQSGETQYF | TGTGCCAGCAGCCAAAGCGGGGAGACCCAGTACTTC | . | few | TRBJ2-5 | TRBV7-6
CASTPYPPRRETGELFF | TGTGCCAGCACCCCGTATCCACCGCGACGGGAAACCGGGGAGCTGTTTTTT | . | few | TRBJ2-2 | TRBV6-2/TRBV6-3
CATFPRTSGGLDTQYF | TGTGCCACCTTCCCTCGGACTAGCGGGGGATTAGATACGCAGTATTTT | TRBD2 | . | TRBJ2-3 | TRBV10-3
CASMRTSGGHNEQFF | TGTGCCAGCATGAGGACTAGCGGGGGCCACAATGAGCAGTTCTTC | TRBD2 | . | TRBJ2-1 | TRBV2
CASSRGLAAGDTQYF | TGCGCCAGCAGCCGGGGACTAGCTGCTGGGGATACGCAGTATTTT | TRBD2 | . | TRBJ2-3 | TRBV4-1
CASSASLVGSPLHF | TGTGCCAGCAGCGCCTCCTTGGTGGGATCACCCCTCCACTTT | . | few | TRBJ1-6 | TRBV12-3/TRBV12-4
CASSPKTSWYTF | TGTGCCAGCAGCCCGAAGACAAGTTGGTACACCTTC | . | many | TRBJ1-2 | TRBV7-2
CASSLSGVSYGYTF | TGTGCCAGCAGCTTGTCGGGGGTCAGCTATGGCTACACCTTC | . | few | TRBJ1-2 | TRBV5-4
CASSRDSTDTQYF | TGTGCCAGCAGTAGGGACAGCACAGATACGCAGTATTTT | . | few | TRBJ2-3 | TRBV27
CASSLALEGTGELFF | TGTGCCAGCAGCTTAGCCCTAGAGGGCACCGGGGAGCTGTTTTTT | . | . | TRBJ2-2 | TRBV7-8
CASSPLSGDDEQYF | TGTGCCAGCAGCCCCCTTTCAGGGGACGACGAGCAGTACTTC | . | . | TRBJ2-7 | TRBV7-2
CASGASGTSGGPYYEQYF | TGTGCCAGTGGTGCTTCCGGGACTAGCGGGGGGCCGTACTACGAGCAGTACTTC | TRBD2 | many | TRBJ2-7 | TRBV19
CASSQDRLAGGKADTQYF | TGCGCCAGCAGCCAAGATCGGCTAGCGGGGGGAAAGGCAGATACGCAGTATTTT | TRBD2 | . | TRBJ2-3 | TRBV4-3
CASSLERDRRYTGELFF | TGTGCCAGCAGCTTAGAACGGGACAGAAGATACACCGGGGAGCTGTTTTTT | TRBD1 | few | TRBJ2-2 | TRBV7-6
CSAPPMTSGGGETQYF | TGCAGTGCGCCCCCAATGACTAGCGGGGGGGGTGAAACGCAGTATTTT | TRBD2 | . | TRBJ2-3 | TRBV20-1
CASATRQGGMNTEAFF | TGTGCCAGCGCGACGAGACAGGGGGGGATGAACACTGAAGCTTTCTTT | TRBD1 | . | TRBJ1-1 | TRBV7-6
CASAPLADHTDTQYF | TGTGCCAGCGCCCCCCTAGCGGACCACACAGATACGCAGTATTTT | TRBD2 | . | TRBJ2-3 | TRBV12-3/TRBV12-4
CASSSLAGGFDEQFF | TGTGCCAGCAGCTCATTAGCGGGGGGCTTCGATGAGCAGTTCTTC | TRBD2 | few | TRBJ2-1 | TRBV7-8
CASSIGTGGIEKLFF | TGTGCCAGCAGTATCGGGACAGGGGGTATTGAAAAACTGTTTTTT | TRBD1 | . | TRBJ1-4 | TRBV6-6
CSARDGPRSLSNQPQHF | TGCAGTGCTAGAGATGGGCCCAGGTCGCTTAGCAATCAGCCCCAGCATTTT | . | . | TRBJ1-5 | TRBV20-1
CASRPRTSPRDIQYF | TGTGCCAGCAGACCTCGGACATCCCCACGGGACATTCAGTACTTC | . | . | TRBJ2-4 | TRBV5-6
CASRGTAYGYTF | TGTGCCAGCAGGGGGACAGCTTATGGCTACACCTTC | TRBD1 | . | TRBJ1-2 | TRBV2